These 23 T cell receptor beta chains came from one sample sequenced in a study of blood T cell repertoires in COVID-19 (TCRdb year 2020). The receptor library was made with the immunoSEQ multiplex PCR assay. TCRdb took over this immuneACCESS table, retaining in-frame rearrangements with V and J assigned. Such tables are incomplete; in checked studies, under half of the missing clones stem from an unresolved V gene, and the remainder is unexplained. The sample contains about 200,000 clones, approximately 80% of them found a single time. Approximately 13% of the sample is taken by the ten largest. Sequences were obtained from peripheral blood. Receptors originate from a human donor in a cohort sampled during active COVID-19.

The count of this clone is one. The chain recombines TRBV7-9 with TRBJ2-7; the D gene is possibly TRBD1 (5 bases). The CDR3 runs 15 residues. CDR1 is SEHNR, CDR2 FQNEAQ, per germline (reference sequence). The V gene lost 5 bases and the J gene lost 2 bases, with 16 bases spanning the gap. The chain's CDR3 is CASSPRAGLTYEQYF. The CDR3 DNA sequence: TGTGCCAGCAGCCCAAGGGCAGGGCTCACCTACGAGCAGTACTTC. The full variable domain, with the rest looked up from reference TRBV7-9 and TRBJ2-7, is DTGVSQNPRHKITKRGQNVTFRCDPISEHNRLYWYRQTLGQGPEFLTYFQNEAQLEKSRLLSDRFSAERPKGSFSTLEIQRTEQGDSAMYLCASSPRAGLTYEQYFGPGTRLTVT.

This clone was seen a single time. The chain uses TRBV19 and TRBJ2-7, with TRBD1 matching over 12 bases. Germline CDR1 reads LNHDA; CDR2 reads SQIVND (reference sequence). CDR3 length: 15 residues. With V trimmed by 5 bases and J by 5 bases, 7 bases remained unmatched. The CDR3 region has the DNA TGTGCCAGTAGTGACCCGGGACAGGGGGCCCACGAGCAGTACTTC. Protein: CASSDPGQGAHEQYF.

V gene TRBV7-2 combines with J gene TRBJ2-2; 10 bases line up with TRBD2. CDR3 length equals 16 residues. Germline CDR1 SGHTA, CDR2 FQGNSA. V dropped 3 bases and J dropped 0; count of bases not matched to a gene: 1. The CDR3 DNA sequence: TGTGCCAGCAGCTTGAGCGGGAGGGCGAACACCGGGGAGCTGTTTTTT. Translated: CASSLSGRANTGELFF.

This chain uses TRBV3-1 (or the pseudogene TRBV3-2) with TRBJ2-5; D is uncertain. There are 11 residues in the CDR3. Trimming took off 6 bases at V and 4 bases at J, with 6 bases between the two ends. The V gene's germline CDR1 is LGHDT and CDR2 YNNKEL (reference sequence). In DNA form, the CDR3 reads TGTGCCAGCAGTCTGAGAGAGACCCAGTACTTC. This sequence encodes CASSLRETQYF.

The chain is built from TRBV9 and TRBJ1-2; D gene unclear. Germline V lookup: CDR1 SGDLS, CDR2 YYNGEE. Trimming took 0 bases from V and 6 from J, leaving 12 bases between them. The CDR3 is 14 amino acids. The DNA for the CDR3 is TGTGCCAGCAGCGTAGGTGACGGGTACGATGGCTACACCTTC. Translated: CASSVGDGYDGYTF.

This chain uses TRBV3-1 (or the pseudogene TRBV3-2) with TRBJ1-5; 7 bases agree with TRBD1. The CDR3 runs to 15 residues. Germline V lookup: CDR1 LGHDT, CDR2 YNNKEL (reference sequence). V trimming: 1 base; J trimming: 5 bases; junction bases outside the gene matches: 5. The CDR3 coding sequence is TGTGCCAGCAGCCAAGCGACAGGGAATTATCAGCCCCAGCATTTT. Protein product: CASSQATGNYQPQHF.

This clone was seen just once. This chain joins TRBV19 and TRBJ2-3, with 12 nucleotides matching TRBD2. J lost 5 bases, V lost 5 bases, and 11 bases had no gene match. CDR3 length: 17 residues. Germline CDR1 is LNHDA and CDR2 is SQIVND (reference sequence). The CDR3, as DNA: TGTGCCAGTAGTTTCCGACTAGCGGGAGTCGCGGAAGATACGCAGTATTTT. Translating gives CASSFRLAGVAEDTQYF.

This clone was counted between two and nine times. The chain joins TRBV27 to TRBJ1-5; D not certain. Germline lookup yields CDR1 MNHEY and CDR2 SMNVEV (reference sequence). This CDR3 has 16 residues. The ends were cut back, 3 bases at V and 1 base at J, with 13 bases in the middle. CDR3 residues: CASSFLGRSSNQPQHF. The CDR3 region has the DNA TGTGCCAGCAGTTTTCTCGGTAGATCGAGCAATCAGCCCCAGCATTTT.

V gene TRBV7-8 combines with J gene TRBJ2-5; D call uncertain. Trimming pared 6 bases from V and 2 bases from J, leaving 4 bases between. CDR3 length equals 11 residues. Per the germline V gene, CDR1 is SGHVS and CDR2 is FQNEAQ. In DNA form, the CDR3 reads TGTGCCAGCAGACTACAAGAGACCCAGTACTTC. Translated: CASRLQETQYF.

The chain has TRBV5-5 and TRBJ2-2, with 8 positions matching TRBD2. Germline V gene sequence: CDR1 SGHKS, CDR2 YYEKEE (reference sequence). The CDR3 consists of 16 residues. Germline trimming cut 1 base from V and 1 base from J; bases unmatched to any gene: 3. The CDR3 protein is CASSLSSGVNTGELFF. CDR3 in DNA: TGTGCCAGCAGCTTGAGTAGCGGGGTGAACACCGGGGAGCTGTTTTTT.

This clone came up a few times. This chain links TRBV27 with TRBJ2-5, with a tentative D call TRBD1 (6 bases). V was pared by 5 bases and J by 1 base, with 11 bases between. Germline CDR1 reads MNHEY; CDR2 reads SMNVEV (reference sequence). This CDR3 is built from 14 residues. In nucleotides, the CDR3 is TGTGCCAGCAGTGGAGGACAGTTCCAAGAGACCCAGTACTTC. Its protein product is CASSGGQFQETQYF.

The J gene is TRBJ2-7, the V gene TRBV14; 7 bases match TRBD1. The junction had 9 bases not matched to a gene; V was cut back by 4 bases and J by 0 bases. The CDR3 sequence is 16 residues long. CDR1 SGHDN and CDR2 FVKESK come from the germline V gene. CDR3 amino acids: CASSPPPRTGSYEQYF. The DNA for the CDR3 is TGTGCCAGCAGCCCACCTCCCAGGACAGGCTCCTACGAGCAGTACTTC.

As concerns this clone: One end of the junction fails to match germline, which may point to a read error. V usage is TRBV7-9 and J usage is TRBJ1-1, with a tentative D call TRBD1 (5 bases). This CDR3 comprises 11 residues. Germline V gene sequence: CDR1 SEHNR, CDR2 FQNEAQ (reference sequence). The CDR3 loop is CASSPSREVFF. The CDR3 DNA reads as TGTGCCAGCAGCCCCAGCAGGGAAGTTTTCTTT.

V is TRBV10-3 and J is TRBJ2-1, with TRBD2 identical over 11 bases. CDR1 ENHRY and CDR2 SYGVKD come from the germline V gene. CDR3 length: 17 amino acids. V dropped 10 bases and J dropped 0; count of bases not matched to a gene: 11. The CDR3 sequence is CATLAGGPARSYNEQFF. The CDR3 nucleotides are TGTGCCACCTTAGCGGGAGGGCCAGCTCGCTCCTACAATGAGCAGTTCTTC.

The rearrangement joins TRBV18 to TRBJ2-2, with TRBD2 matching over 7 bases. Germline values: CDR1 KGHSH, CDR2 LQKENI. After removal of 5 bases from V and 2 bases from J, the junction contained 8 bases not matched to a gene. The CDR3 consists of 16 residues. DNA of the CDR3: TGTGCCAGCTCATTAACCGGGACTACTAACACCGGGGAGCTGTTTTTT. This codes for CASSLTGTTNTGELFF.

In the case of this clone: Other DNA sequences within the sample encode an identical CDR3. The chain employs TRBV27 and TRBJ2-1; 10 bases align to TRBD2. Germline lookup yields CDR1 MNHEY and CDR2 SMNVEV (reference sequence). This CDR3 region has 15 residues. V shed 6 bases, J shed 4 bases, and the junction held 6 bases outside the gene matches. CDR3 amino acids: CASSLSGRVYNEQFF. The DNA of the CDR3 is TGTGCCAGCAGCCTAAGCGGGAGGGTTTACAATGAGCAGTTCTTC.

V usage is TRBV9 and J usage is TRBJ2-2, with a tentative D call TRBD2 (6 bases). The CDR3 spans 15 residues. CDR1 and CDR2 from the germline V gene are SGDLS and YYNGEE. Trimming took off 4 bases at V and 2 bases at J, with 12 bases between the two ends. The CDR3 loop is CASSMGTLNTGELFF. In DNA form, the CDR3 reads TGTGCCAGCAGCATGGGGACTTTAAACACCGGGGAGCTGTTTTTT.

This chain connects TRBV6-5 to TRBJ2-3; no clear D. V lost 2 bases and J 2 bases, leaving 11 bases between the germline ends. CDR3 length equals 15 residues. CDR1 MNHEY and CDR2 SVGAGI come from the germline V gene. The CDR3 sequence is CASSYGRGTTDTQYF. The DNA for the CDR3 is TGTGCCAGCAGTTACGGCAGAGGAACCACAGATACGCAGTATTTT.

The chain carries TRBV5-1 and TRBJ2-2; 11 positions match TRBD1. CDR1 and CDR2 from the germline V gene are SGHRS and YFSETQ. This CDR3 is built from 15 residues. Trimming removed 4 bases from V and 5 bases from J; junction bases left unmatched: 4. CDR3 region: CASSTDRGQTGELFF. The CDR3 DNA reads TGCGCCAGCAGCACGGACAGGGGGCAAACCGGGGAGCTGTTTTTT.

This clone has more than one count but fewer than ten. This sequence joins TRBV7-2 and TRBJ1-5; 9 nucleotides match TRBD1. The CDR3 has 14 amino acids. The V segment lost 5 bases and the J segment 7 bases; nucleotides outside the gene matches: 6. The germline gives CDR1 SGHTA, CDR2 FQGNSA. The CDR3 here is CASSPQGAGQPQHF. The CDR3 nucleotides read TGTGCCAGCAGCCCACAGGGGGCGGGGCAGCCCCAGCATTTT.

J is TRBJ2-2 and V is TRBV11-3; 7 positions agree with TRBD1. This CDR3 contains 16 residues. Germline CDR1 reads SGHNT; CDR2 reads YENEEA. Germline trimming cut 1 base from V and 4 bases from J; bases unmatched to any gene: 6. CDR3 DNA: TGTGCCAGCAGCTTAGGCCGACAGGGCTCCACCGGGGAGCTGTTTTTT. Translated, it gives CASSLGRQGSTGELFF. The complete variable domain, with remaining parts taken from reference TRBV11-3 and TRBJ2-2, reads EAGVVQSPRYKIIEKKQPVAFWCNPISGHNTLYWYLQNLGQGPELLIRYENEEAVDDSQLPKDRFSAERLKGVDSTLKIQPAELGDSAVYLCASSLGRQGSTGELFFGEGSRLTVL.

CDR3 in amino acids: CASTSTTGEAFF. The CDR3 nucleotides are TGTGCCAGTACCTCAACGACAGGTGAAGCTTTCTTT. J is TRBJ1-1 and V is TRBV19, with D possibly TRBD1 on 6 matching bases. The CDR3 covers 12 residues. Germline CDR1 LNHDA, CDR2 SQIVND (reference sequence). Trimming removed 7 bases at V and 7 bases at J, with 13 bases between.

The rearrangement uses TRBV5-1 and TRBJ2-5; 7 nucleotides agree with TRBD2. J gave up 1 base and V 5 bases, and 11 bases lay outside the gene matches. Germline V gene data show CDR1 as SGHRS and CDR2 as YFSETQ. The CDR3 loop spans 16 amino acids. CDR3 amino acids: CASSPSSGGPQETQYF. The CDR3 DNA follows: TGCGCCAGCAGTCCTTCTAGCGGAGGGCCCCAAGAGACCCAGTACTTC. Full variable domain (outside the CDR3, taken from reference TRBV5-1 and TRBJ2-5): KAGVTQTPRYLIKTRGQQVTLSCSPISGHRSVSWYQQTPGQGLQFLFEYFSETQRNKGNFPGRFSGRQFSNSRSEMNVSTLELGDSALYLCASSPSSGGPQETQYFGPGTRLLVL.